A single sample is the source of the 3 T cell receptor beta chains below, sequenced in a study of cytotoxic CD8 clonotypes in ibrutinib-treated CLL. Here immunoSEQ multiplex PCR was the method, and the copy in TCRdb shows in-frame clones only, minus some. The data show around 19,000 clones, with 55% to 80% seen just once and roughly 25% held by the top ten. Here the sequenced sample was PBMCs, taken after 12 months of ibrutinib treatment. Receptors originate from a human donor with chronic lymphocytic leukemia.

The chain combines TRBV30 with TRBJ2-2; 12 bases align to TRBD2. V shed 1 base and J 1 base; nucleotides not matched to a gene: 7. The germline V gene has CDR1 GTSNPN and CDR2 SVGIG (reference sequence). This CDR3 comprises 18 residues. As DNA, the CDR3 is TGTGCCTGGAGTGCCCACCCGACTAGCGGGAGGAACACCGGGGAGCTGTTTTTT. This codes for CAWSAHPTSGRNTGELFF.

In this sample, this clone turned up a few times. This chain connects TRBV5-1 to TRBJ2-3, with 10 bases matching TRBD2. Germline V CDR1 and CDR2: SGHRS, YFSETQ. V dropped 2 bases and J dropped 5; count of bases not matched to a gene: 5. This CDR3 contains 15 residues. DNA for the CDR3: TGCGCCAGCAGCTTAGCGGGAGGGCCGGAAGATACGCAGTATTTT. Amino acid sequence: CASSLAGGPEDTQYF.

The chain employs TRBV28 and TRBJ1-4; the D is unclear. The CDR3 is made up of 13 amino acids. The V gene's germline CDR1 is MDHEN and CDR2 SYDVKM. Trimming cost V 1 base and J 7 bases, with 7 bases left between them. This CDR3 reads CASSLSGSEKLFF. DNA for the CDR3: TGTGCCAGCAGTTTATCGGGCTCTGAAAAACTGTTTTTT.